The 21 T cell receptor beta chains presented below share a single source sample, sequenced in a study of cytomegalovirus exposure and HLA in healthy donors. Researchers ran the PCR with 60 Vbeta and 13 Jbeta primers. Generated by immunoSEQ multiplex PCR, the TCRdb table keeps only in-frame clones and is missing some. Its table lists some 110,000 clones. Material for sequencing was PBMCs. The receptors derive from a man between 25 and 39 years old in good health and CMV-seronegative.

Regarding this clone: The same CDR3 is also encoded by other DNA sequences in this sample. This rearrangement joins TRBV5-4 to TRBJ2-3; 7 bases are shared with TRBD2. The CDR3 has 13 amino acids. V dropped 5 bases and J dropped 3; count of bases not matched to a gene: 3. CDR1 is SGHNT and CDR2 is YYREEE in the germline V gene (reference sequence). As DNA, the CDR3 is TGTGCCAGCAGTGGGGGGGAAACAGATACGCAGTATTTT. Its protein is CASSGGETDTQYF. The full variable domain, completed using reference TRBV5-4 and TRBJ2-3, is ETGVTQSPTHLIKTRGQQVTLRCSSQSGHNTVSWYQQALGQGPQFIFQYYREEENGRGNFPPRFSGLQFPNYSSELNVNALELDDSALYLCASSGGETDTQYFGPGTRLTVL.

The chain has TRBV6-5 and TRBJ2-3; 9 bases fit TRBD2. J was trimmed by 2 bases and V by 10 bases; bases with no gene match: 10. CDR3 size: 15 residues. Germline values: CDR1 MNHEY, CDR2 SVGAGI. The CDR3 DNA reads TGTGCCACCAGACTAGCGGTGTATCTCACAGATACGCAGTATTTT. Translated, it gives CATRLAVYLTDTQYF.

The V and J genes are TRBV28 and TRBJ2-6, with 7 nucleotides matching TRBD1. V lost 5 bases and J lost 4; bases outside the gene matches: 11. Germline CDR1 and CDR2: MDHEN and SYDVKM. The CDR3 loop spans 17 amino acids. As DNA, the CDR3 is TGTGCCAGCAGTCCAGTCCTCGGACAGGCCGGGGCCAACGTCCTGACTTTC. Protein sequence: CASSPVLGQAGANVLTF.

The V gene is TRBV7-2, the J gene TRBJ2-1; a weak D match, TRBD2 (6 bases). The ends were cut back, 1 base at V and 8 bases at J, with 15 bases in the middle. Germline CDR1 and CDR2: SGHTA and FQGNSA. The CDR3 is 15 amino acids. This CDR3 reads CASSLGLVYWDEQFF. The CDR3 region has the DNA TGTGCCAGCAGCTTAGGACTAGTTTATTGGGATGAGCAGTTCTTC. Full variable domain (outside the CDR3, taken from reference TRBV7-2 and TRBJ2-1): GAGVSQSPSNKVTEKGKDVELRCDPISGHTALYWYRQSLGQGLEFLIYFQGNSAPDKSGLPSDRFSAERTGGSVSTLTIQRTQQEDSAVYLCASSLGLVYWDEQFFGPGTRLTVL.

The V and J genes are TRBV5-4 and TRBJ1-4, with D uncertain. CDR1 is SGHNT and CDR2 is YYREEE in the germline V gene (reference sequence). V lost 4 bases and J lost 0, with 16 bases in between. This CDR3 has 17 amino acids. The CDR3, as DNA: TGTGCCAGCAGCCCCGGAGTCGGCGACGCAACTAATGAAAAACTGTTTTTT. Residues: CASSPGVGDATNEKLFF.

The CDR3 nucleotides are TGTGCCAGTAGTACCCAAGCCTCGGACAGGGGGCTCCAGTACCAAGAGACCCAGTACTTC. Amino acid sequence: CASSTQASDRGLQYQETQYF. The rearrangement joins TRBV19 to TRBJ2-5; 11 positions match TRBD1. The V gene's germline CDR1 is LNHDA and CDR2 SQIVND (reference sequence). Trimming took 4 bases from V and 0 from J; bases not matched to a gene: 16. There are 20 residues in the CDR3.

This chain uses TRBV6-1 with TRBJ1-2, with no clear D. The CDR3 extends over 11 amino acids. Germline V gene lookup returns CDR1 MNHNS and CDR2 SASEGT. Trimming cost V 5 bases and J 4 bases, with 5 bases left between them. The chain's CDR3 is CASSTFYGYTF. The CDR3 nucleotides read TGTGCCAGCAGTACATTCTATGGCTACACCTTC.

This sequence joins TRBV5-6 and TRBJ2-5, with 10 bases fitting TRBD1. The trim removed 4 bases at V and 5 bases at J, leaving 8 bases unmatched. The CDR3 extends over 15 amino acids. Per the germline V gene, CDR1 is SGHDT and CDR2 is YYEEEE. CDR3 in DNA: TGTGCCAGCAGCCCGAGGGACAGGGGATCGGAGACCCAGTACTTC. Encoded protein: CASSPRDRGSETQYF. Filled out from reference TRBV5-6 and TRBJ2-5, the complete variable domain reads DAGVTQSPTHLIKTRGQQVTLRCSPKSGHDTVSWYQQALGQGPQFIFQYYEEEERQRGNFPDRFSGHQFPNYSSELNVNALLLGDSALYLCASSPRDRGSETQYFGPGTRLLVL.

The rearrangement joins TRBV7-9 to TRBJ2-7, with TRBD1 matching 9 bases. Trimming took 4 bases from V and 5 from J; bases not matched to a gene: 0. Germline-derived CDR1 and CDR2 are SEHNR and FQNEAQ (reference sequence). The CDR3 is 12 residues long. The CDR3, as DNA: TGTGCCAGCAGCTGGACAGGGGACGAGCAGTACTTC. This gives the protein CASSWTGDEQYF.

CDR3 coding DNA: TGTGCCAGCAGCGGCCTAGGGAGCGGGCAAGAGACCCAGTACTTC. This translates into CASSGLGSGQETQYF. This chain uses TRBV9 with TRBJ2-5; D possibly corresponds to TRBD2 (6 bases). Trimming left V 3 bases short and J 2 bases short, with 14 bases between. Per the germline V gene, CDR1 is SGDLS and CDR2 is YYNGEE. The CDR3 runs to 15 residues.

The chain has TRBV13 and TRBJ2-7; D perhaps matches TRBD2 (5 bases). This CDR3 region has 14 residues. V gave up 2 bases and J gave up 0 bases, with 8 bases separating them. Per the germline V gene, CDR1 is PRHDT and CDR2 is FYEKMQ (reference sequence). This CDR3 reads CASSLRTGSYEQYF. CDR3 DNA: TGTGCCAGCAGCTTAAGGACTGGCTCCTACGAGCAGTACTTC.

This CDR3 reads CASRQGQGLDGYTF. As DNA, the CDR3 is TGTGCCAGCAGGCAGGGGCAAGGGTTGGATGGCTACACCTTC. This chain uses TRBV28 with TRBJ1-2, with a possible D match to TRBD1 (6 bases). The CDR3 totals 14 residues. CDR1 and CDR2 from the germline V gene are MDHEN and SYDVKM. The germline V and J ends were trimmed by 6 bases and 6 bases, with 17 bases remaining between them.

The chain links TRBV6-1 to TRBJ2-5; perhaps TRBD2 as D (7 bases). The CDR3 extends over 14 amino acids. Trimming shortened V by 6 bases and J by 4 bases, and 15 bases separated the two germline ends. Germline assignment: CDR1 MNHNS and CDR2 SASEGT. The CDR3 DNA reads TGTGCCAGCAGGGGTGGGGGGGCTGTAGAGACCCAGTACTTC. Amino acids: CASRGGGAVETQYF.

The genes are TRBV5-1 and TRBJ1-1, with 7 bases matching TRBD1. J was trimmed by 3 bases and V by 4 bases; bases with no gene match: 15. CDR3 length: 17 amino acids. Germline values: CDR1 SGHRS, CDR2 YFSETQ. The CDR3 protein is CASSLSPLGGEDTEAFF. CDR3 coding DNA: TGCGCCAGCAGCCTGTCGCCTCTAGGGGGCGAAGACACTGAAGCTTTCTTT.

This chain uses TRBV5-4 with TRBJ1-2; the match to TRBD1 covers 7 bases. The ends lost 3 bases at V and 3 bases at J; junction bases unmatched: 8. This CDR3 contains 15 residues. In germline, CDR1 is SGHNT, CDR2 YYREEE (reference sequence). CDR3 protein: CASSWKDRVDYGYTF. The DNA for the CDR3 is TGTGCCAGCAGCTGGAAAGACAGGGTGGACTATGGCTACACCTTC.

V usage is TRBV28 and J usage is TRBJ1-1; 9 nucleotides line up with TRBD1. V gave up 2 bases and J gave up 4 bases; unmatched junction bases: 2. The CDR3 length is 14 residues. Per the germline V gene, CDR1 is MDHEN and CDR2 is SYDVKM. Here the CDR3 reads CASSLTGGSTEAFF. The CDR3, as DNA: TGTGCCAGCAGTTTAACAGGGGGCTCCACTGAAGCTTTCTTT.

The CDR3 loop reads CATSRPISGRGGNEQFF. Here the CDR3 DNA reads TGTGCCACCAGCAGACCTATTAGCGGGAGGGGGGGCAATGAGCAGTTCTTC. This chain connects TRBV15 to TRBJ2-1; TRBD2 agrees at 11 bases. The CDR3 has 17 residues. Germline values: CDR1 LNHNV, CDR2 YYDKDF (reference sequence). With 2 bases clipped from V and 6 bases from J, the junction kept 9 bases outside the gene matches.

The DNA of the CDR3 is TGCGCCAGCAGCCCCTCCGGGACAGGTGGCACTGAAGCTTTCTTT. This gives the protein CASSPSGTGGTEAFF. This chain uses TRBV4-1 with TRBJ1-1; 8 bases fit TRBD1. J lost 4 bases, V lost 4 bases, and 8 bases had no gene match. CDR1 MGHRA and CDR2 YSYEKL come from the germline V gene. This CDR3 spans 15 amino acids.

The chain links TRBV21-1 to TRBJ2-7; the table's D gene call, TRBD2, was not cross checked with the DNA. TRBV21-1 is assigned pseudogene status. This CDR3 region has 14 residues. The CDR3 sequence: CATKPRRDPYEQYF. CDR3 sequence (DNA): TGTGCCACTAAGCCGAGGAGAGACCCCTACGAGCAGTACTTC.

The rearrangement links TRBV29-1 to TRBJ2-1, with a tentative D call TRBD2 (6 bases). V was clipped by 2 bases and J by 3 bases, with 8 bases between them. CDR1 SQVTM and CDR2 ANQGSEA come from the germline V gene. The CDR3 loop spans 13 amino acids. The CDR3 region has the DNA TGCAGCGTTGAACCGGGGGTCTACAATGAGCAGTTCTTC. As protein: CSVEPGVYNEQFF.

This chain's CDR3 is CASSLTAGPEYEQYF. CDR3 bases: TGTGCCAGCAGCTTAACAGCAGGGCCTGAATACGAGCAGTACTTC. V usage is TRBV7-9 and J usage is TRBJ2-7, with a weak D call TRBD1 (5 bases). The CDR3 sequence is 15 residues long. CDR1 SEHNR and CDR2 FQNEAQ come from the germline V gene (reference sequence). The V gene lost 2 bases and the J gene lost 4 bases, with 15 bases spanning the gap.